The rows below give T cell receptor beta chains drawn from one sample of a study of cytomegalovirus exposure and HLA in healthy donors. Data came from immunoSEQ multiplex PCR; TCRdb stores just in-frame clones and leaves some out. The sample includes roughly 180,000 clones, over 70% of them seen just once. Sequencing was performed on PBMCs. The receptors were gathered from a man aged 30-40 years in good health and CMV-seropositive. Both conserved end residues are part of each CDR3. The D gene is left open where the match is weak. The listing skips clone size in some rows; elsewhere it reads once, few, many or a size class.

abundance,len,j_gene,d_gene,v_gene,CDR3aa,CDR3nt
.,16,TRBJ2-2,TRBD1,TRBV7-2,CASSLMDRRNTGELFF,TGTGCCAGCAGCTTAATGGACAGGAGGAACACCGGGGAGCTGTTTTTT
.,14,TRBJ2-1,.,TRBV5-1,CASSLAADYNEQFF,TGCGCCAGCAGCTTGGCAGCGGACTACAATGAGCAGTTCTTC
few,16,TRBJ2-3,.,TRBV4-1,CASSQLDSPSTDTQYF,TGCGCCAGCAGCCAACTAGACAGCCCTAGCACAGATACGCAGTATTTT
.,12,TRBJ2-7,TRBD1,TRBV2,CASVGTGYEQYF,TGTGCCAGCGTAGGGACAGGGTACGAGCAGTACTTC
.,16,TRBJ1-2,TRBD1,TRBV5-7,CASLNKNRGHCYGYTF,TGTGCCAGCTTAAATAAGAACAGGGGGCATTGCTATGGCTACACCTTC
.,11,TRBJ2-7,.,TRBV28,CASRKNYEQYF,TGTGCCAGCCGTAAAAACTACGAGCAGTACTTC
.,15,TRBJ2-7,TRBD1,TRBV11-3,CASSLLGQGAYEQYF,TGTGCCAGCAGCTTGCTTGGACAGGGGGCCTACGAGCAGTACTTC
.,16,TRBJ2-7,.,TRBV11-2,CASTAERQVSADEQYF,TGTGCCAGCACCGCAGAGAGACAGGTTTCTGCCGACGAGCAGTACTTC
.,15,TRBJ2-7,TRBD2,TRBV5-4,CASSWTSGDPSEQYF,TGTGCCAGCAGTTGGACTAGCGGAGATCCCAGCGAGCAGTACTTC
once,15,TRBJ1-2,.,TRBV5-1,CASSPGWAQVYGYTF,TGCGCCAGCAGCCCGGGATGGGCCCAAGTTTATGGCTACACCTTC
.,13,TRBJ1-2,.,TRBV7-8,CASSVPGVYGYTF,TGTGCCAGCAGCGTACCAGGGGTCTATGGCTACACCTTC
.,11,TRBJ1-2,TRBD1,TRBV20-1,CSARAGGGYTF,TGCAGTGCTAGAGCAGGGGGCGGCTACACCTTC
few,18,TRBJ2-3,.,TRBV7-6,CASSLVSWDTASTDTQYF,TGTGCCAGCAGCTTAGTTTCATGGGACACCGCTAGCACAGATACGCAGTATTTT
.,15,TRBJ1-4,.,TRBV7-2,CASSTLGGANEKLFF,TGTGCCAGCAGCACACTTGGGGGGGCTAATGAAAAACTGTTTTTT
.,17,TRBJ2-2,TRBD2,TRBV7-9,CASRPHRGGRNTGELFF,TGTGCCAGCAGACCCCACCGGGGGGGGCGGAACACCGGGGAGCTGTTTTTT
.,15,TRBJ2-5,TRBD1,TRBV19,CASSISHRGAETQYF,TGTGCCAGTAGTATTAGTCACAGGGGAGCGGAGACCCAGTACTTC
.,12,TRBJ2-5,.,TRBV11-3,CASTQGGETQYF,TGTGCCAGCACCCAGGGGGGAGAGACCCAGTACTTC
.,15,TRBJ1-5,.,TRBV19,CASSAQGGINQPQHF,TGTGCCAGTAGTGCCCAAGGAGGTATTAATCAGCCCCAGCATTTT
.,17,TRBJ2-1,.,TRBV19,CASSNRDSRGSYNEQFF,TGTGCCAGTAGTAACCGGGACTCCCGCGGCTCCTACAATGAGCAGTTCTTC